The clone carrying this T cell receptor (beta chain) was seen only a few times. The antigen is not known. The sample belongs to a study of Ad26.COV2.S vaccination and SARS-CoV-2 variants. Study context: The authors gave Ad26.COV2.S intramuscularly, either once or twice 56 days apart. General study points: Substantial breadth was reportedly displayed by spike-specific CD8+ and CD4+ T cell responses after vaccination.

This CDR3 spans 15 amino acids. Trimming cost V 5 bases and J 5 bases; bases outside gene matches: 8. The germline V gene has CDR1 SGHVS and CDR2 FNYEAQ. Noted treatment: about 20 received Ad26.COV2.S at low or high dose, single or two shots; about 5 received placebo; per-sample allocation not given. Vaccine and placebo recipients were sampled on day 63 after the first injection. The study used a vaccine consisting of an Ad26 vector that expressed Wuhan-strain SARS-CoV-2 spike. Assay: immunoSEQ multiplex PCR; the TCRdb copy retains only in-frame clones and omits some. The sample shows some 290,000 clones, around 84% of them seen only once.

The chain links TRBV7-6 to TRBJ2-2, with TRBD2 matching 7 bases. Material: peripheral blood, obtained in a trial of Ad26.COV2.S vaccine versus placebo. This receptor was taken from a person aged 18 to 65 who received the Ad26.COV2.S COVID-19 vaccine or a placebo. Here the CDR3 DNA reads TGTGCCAGCAGCCCGTCCCGCGGGGGAACCGGGGAGCTGTTTTTT. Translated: CASSPSRGGTGELFF. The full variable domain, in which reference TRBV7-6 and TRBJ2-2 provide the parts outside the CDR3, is GAGVSQSPRYKVTKRGQDVALRCDPISGHVSLYWYRQALGQGPEFLTYFNYEAQQDKSGLPNDRFSAERPEGSISTLTIQRTEQRDSAMYRCASSPSRGGTGELFFGEGSRLTVL.